This passage covers 9 T cell receptor beta chains from one sample sequenced in a study of blood T cell repertoires in COVID-19. TCRdb's table, derived via immunoSEQ multiplex PCR, lists solely in-frame clones and lacks some. The table records about 350,000 clones, around 90% of them present only once. Sequenced sample: peripheral blood. All receptors derive from a woman aged 60-75 years with COVID-19, enrolled during active disease.

This clone was seen only once. The chain couples TRBV6-5 to TRBJ1-2, with a possible D match to TRBD1 (5 bases). Germline CDR1 is MNHEY and CDR2 is SVGAGI. The V and J ends lost 7 bases and 7 bases respectively, with 19 bases between them. The CDR3 loop spans 14 amino acids. This chain's CDR3 is CASTSTPGGFGYTF. As DNA, the CDR3 is TGTGCCAGCACCTCCACCCCGGGGGGTTTTGGCTACACCTTC.

The V and J genes are TRBV11-2 and TRBJ1-6, with 8 bases matching TRBD1. With 4 bases clipped from V and 7 bases from J, the junction kept 6 bases outside the gene matches. Germline V CDR1 and CDR2: SGHAT, FQNNGV. The CDR3 length is 15 residues. Here the CDR3 DNA reads TGTGCCAGCAGCTACAGGGGACAGGAAAATTCACCCCTCCACTTT. It codes for CASSYRGQENSPLHF.

The chain has TRBV7-8 and TRBJ1-6; D unclear. Germline assignment: CDR1 SGHVS and CDR2 FQNEAQ. The CDR3 is made up of 17 amino acids. Trimming removed 5 bases from V and 9 bases from J, with 23 bases in between. The CDR3 nucleotides are TGTGCCAGCAGCCTTCAGAGAGACACCCAATCTACTTCACCCCTCCACTTT. It specifies CASSLQRDTQSTSPLHF.

A single count supports this clone. The chain carries TRBV4-2 and TRBJ2-7; 11 bases map to TRBD2. The CDR3 contains 16 residues. J was trimmed by 2 bases and V by 5 bases; bases with no gene match: 8. CDR1 and CDR2 from the germline V gene are LGHNA and YNFKEQ. The CDR3 nucleotides are TGTGCCAGCAGCTCCTCGACTAGCGGGGCCGCCTACGAGCAGTACTTC. As protein: CASSSSTSGAAYEQYF.

The chain uses TRBV30 and TRBJ2-3, with 13 bases lining up with TRBD2. The J segment lost 5 bases and the V segment lost 3 bases, leaving 5 bases of the junction unmatched. The CDR3 totals 15 residues. The germline V gene encodes CDR1 GTSNPN and CDR2 SVGIG (reference sequence). Written as DNA, the CDR3 is TGTGCCTGGAGCACTAGCGGGGGGGCCAGAGATACGCAGTATTTT. This gives the protein CAWSTSGGARDTQYF.

This rearrangement joins TRBV30 to TRBJ2-2, with D possibly TRBD1 on 6 matching bases. The CDR3 sequence is 13 residues long. Trimming pared 1 base from V and 8 bases from J, leaving 11 bases between. Looked up from germline, CDR1 is GTSNPN and CDR2 is SVGIG (reference sequence). The CDR3 sequence is CAWSETGSGELFF. The CDR3 nucleotides are TGTGCCTGGAGTGAAACAGGGTCTGGGGAGCTGTTTTTT.

The V gene is TRBV7-2, the J gene TRBJ2-7; TRBD1 matches 9 bases. After removal of 5 bases from V and 0 bases from J, the junction contained 8 bases not matched to a gene. CDR3 size: 16 residues. Per germline, CDR1 SGHTA and CDR2 FQGNSA. Written as DNA, the CDR3 is TGTGCCAGCAGCCCCACCGGGACAGGGCACTCCTACGAGCAGTACTTC. Translated: CASSPTGTGHSYEQYF.

This chain links TRBV28 with TRBJ1-6, with D unresolved. The germline V gene encodes CDR1 MDHEN and CDR2 SYDVKM. This CDR3 is built from 15 residues. Trimming cost V 7 bases and J 2 bases, with 12 bases left between them. CDR3 in amino acids: CASNAGTTYNSPLHF. The CDR3 region has the DNA TGTGCCAGCAACGCAGGAACCACCTATAATTCACCCCTCCACTTT.

The chain has TRBV6-4 and TRBJ2-1; 12 nucleotides line up with TRBD1. Germline-derived CDR1 and CDR2 are MRHNA and SNTAGT. This CDR3 region has 15 residues. V lost 6 bases and J lost 7; bases outside the gene matches: 7. The CDR3 DNA reads as TGTGCCAGCAGCATGGGACAGGGGGCTGGGAATGAGCAGTTCTTC. It is translated as CASSMGQGAGNEQFF.